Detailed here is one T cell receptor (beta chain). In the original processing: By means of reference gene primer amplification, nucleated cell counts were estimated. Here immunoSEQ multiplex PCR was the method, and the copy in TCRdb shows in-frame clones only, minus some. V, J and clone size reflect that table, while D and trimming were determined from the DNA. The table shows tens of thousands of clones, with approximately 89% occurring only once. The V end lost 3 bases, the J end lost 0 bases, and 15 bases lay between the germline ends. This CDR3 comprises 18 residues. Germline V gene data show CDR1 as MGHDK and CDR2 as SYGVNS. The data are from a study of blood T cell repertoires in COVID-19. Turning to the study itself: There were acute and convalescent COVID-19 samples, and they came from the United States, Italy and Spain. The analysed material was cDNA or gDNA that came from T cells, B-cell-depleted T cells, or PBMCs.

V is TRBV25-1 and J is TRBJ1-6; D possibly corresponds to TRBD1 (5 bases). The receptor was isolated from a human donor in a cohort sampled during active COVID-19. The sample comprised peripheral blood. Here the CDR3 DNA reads TGTGCCAGCAGTGACCGGGGGGGAACAAGCTCCTATAATTCACCCCTCCACTTT. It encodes CASSDRGGTSSYNSPLHF.